These T cell receptor beta chains were read from a single sample in a study of radiotherapy plus CTLA-4 blockade in lung cancer. This table comes from immunoSEQ multiplex PCR, and its TCRdb copy is limited to in-frame clones, with some not included. The table lists over 70,000 clones, 75% to 90% of them singletons, with approximately 2% in the top ten. The sequences come from peripheral blood, collected from a patient treated with radiotherapy plus ipilimumab. All receptors derive from a human donor with non-small cell lung cancer who had a partial response to radiotherapy plus ipilimumab. The CDR3 runs from the conserved cysteine through the conserved F or W. The D gene is left open where the match is weak. Clone size is given for some rows only: seen once, a few or many times, or a class if the clone is expanded.

TRBV18	NA	TRBJ1-6	NA	TGTGCCAGCTCACCAGGGACTGAAAATTCACCCCTCCACTTT	CASSPGTENSPLHF
TRBV12-5	TRBD2	TRBJ2-3	NA	TGTGCCTCAGGAAGCGGGAGATCAGATACGCAGTATTTT	CASGSGRSDTQYF
TRBV7-9	NA	TRBJ2-5	NA	TGTGCCTTCCAGTACCAAGAGACCCAGTACTTC	CAFQYQETQYF
TRBV29-1	NA	TRBJ2-1	NA	TGCAGCGTTGGGAACGGACTTTACAATGAGCAGTTCTTC	CSVGNGLYNEQFF
TRBV7-2	TRBD2	TRBJ2-1	once	TGTGCCAGCAGCTTTGACAGCGGGACTAGCAATGAGCAGTTCTTC	CASSFDSGTSNEQFF
TRBV7-9	NA	TRBJ2-3	NA	TGTGCCAGCAGCACCCAAGCGCGTGCAGTAGGACTAGATACGCAGTATTTT	CASSTQARAVGLDTQYF
TRBV6-1	NA	TRBJ2-3	NA	TGTGCCAGCAGTGACGGACAGCGGAGGCCCACAGATACGCAGTATTTT	CASSDGQRRPTDTQYF
TRBV11-3	NA	TRBJ2-1	NA	TGTGCCAGCAGCTTACTTGGGAGGACATCCTACAATGAGCAGTTCTTC	CASSLLGRTSYNEQFF
TRBV6-5	NA	TRBJ2-1	NA	TGTGCCAGCAGTCCCTCCGGGGATGAGCAGTTCTTC	CASSPSGDEQFF
TRBV7-3	TRBD1	TRBJ1-6	NA	TGTGCCAGCAGCTTGACCGGGACAGGGGGTTCACCCCTCCACTTT	CASSLTGTGGSPLHF
TRBV10-3	TRBD1	TRBJ2-3	NA	TGTGCCAACGGACAGGCAGATACGCAGTATTTT	CANGQADTQYF
TRBV15	TRBD2	TRBJ2-3	NA	TGTGCCACCAGCAGAGAGGGACTAGCTGTCACAGATACGCAGTATTTT	CATSREGLAVTDTQYF
TRBV5-4	TRBD1	TRBJ2-7	once	TGTGCCAGCAGCTTCAACCCCTGGACAGGGGGGGAGCAGTACTTC	CASSFNPWTGGEQYF
TRBV11-2	TRBD1	TRBJ1-2	NA	TGTGCCAGCAGGTCTAGGAAAAGACAGGGCAACTATGGCTACACCTTC	CASRSRKRQGNYGYTF
TRBV27	TRBD1	TRBJ2-7	NA	TGTGCCAGCAGTGTTGAGGGACAGGGGGCCCCCTACGAGCAGTACTTC	CASSVEGQGAPYEQYF
TRBV5-4	NA	TRBJ1-1	NA	TGTGCCAGCAGCGGAAAGGGGGGGACTGAAGCTTTCTTT	CASSGKGGTEAFF